Listed below are T cell receptor beta chains from one sample, sequenced in a study of beta chain features in type 1 diabetes. TCRdb's table, derived via immunoSEQ multiplex PCR, lists solely in-frame clones and lacks some. The repertoire includes around 200,000 clones, less than 15% of them detected once, and 0.6% to 0.8% sits in the top ten. The sequencing sample was made of central memory CD4+ T cells from blood. The receptors were sampled from a woman aged 18-29 years in good health. Both conserved end residues are part of each CDR3. Each record gives: V gene, J gene, D gene, clone size, CDR3 protein, CDR3 DNA. The D gene is left open where the match is weak. Not every row has a clone size; where given, it reads once, few, many or a size class.

TRBV18	TRBJ1-2	NA	few	CASSPDSNYGYTF	TGTGCCAGCTCACCAGACAGTAACTATGGCTACACCTTC
TRBV6-6	TRBJ2-5	NA	few	CASSSGRGGETQYF	TGTGCCAGCAGTTCGGGCCGAGGAGGAGAGACCCAGTACTTC
TRBV6-4	TRBJ2-1	TRBD2	NA	CASSDSTSGGGEQFF	TGTGCCAGCAGTGACTCGACTAGCGGGGGGGGTGAGCAGTTCTTC
TRBV30	TRBJ1-4	TRBD1	few	CAATGTGNEKLFF	TGTGCCGCAACCGGGACAGGGAATGAAAAACTGTTTTTT
TRBV30	TRBJ2-7	TRBD1	NA	CAWSATGVAGEQYF	TGTGCCTGGAGCGCGACAGGGGTCGCAGGCGAGCAGTACTTC
TRBV28	TRBJ2-7	TRBD2	NA	CASRLADYEQYF	TGTGCCAGTCGACTAGCGGATTACGAGCAGTACTTC
TRBV28	TRBJ2-5	TRBD1	once	CASSTGQGKETQYF	TGTGCCAGCAGTACGGGACAGGGGAAGGAGACCCAGTACTTC
TRBV7-9	TRBJ2-7	NA	few	CASSPGFAQGSEQYF	TGTGCCAGCAGCCCGGGGTTTGCCCAAGGGAGCGAGCAGTACTTC
TRBV11-2	TRBJ2-7	NA	few	CASSSTTRIYEQYF	TGTGCCAGCAGCTCAACCACACGAATCTACGAGCAGTACTTC
TRBV20-1	TRBJ1-1	NA	few	CSARSGTEAFF	TGCAGTGCTAGGTCCGGCACTGAAGCTTTCTTT
TRBV7-9	TRBJ2-7	TRBD2	few	CASSSKTSGEYEQYF	TGTGCCAGCAGCTCCAAGACTAGCGGGGAATACGAGCAGTACTTC
TRBV15	TRBJ2-5	NA	few	CATSRVRQETQYF	TGTGCCACCAGCAGAGTTCGGCAAGAGACCCAGTACTTC
TRBV7-9	TRBJ1-1	NA	few	CASRTSSTRNTEAFF	TGTGCCAGCAGGACGTCCTCGACAAGAAACACTGAAGCTTTCTTT
TRBV2	TRBJ2-3	NA	NA	CASSPEGSHTDTQYF	TGTGCCAGCAGCCCTGAGGGATCTCACACAGATACGCAGTATTTT
TRBV11-2	TRBJ2-1	TRBD1	NA	CASSLDLTGLYNEQFF	TGTGCCAGCAGCTTAGACTTGACAGGGCTCTACAATGAGCAGTTCTTC
TRBV25-1	TRBJ2-3	NA	NA	CASSAADTQYF	TGTGCCAGCAGCGCAGCAGATACGCAGTATTTT
TRBV7-2	TRBJ2-7	TRBD1	NA	CASSLSEGAEQYF	TGTGCCAGCAGCTTATCCGAGGGGGCCGAGCAGTACTTC
TRBV5-6	TRBJ2-1	NA	NA	CASSSPGMVQFF	TGTGCCAGCAGCTCGCCGGGGATGGTGCAGTTCTTC
TRBV28	TRBJ2-1	TRBD1	NA	CASSLQGEGEQFF	TGTGCCAGCAGTCTACAGGGGGAAGGTGAGCAGTTCTTC
TRBV14	TRBJ1-2	NA	few	CASSQLDMSYGYTF	TGTGCCAGCAGCCAACTCGACATGAGCTATGGCTACACCTTC
TRBV9	TRBJ2-5	NA	few	CASSVEGLEGETQYF	TGTGCCAGCAGCGTAGAGGGTCTGGAGGGAGAGACCCAGTACTTC
TRBV27	TRBJ2-7	TRBD2	NA	CASSSAGLASYEQYF	TGTGCCAGCAGTTCCGCAGGACTAGCCTCCTACGAGCAGTACTTC
TRBV4-1	TRBJ2-1	TRBD2	NA	CASSQGPTSGAYNEQFF	TGCGCCAGCAGCCAAGGCCCGACTAGCGGGGCTTACAATGAGCAGTTCTTC
TRBV5-1	TRBJ2-7	TRBD1	NA	CASSSSDRAYEQYF	TGCGCCAGCAGCTCGTCCGACAGGGCCTACGAGCAGTACTTC
TRBV30	TRBJ1-2	NA	few	CAWKAGVYGYTF	TGTGCCTGGAAGGCTGGAGTCTATGGCTACACCTTC
TRBV6-5	TRBJ1-2	NA	few	CASSYMAGTGGYTF	TGTGCCAGCAGTTATATGGCGGGTACGGGTGGCTACACCTTC
TRBV7-6	TRBJ2-3	TRBD2	NA	CASSLTSGRGDTQYF	TGTGCCAGCAGCTTGACTAGCGGGCGAGGGGATACGCAGTATTTT
TRBV6-5	TRBJ2-1	TRBD1	few	CASSYRRQGAINEQFF	TGTGCCAGCAGTTACCGGAGACAGGGGGCGATCAATGAGCAGTTCTTC
TRBV29-1	TRBJ2-3	TRBD2	NA	CSVAPGGLAGGTDTQYF	TGCAGCGTTGCCCCAGGTGGGCTAGCGGGTGGCACAGATACGCAGTATTTT
TRBV14	TRBJ2-7	TRBD2	NA	CASSRGTTYSYEQYF	TGTGCCAGCAGCCGAGGGACTACCTACTCCTACGAGCAGTACTTC
TRBV27	TRBJ2-5	NA	NA	CASSLSGGPQYF	TGTGCCAGCAGTTTATCCGGGGGGCCCCAGTACTTC
TRBV7-2	TRBJ1-4	TRBD1	few	CASSRDSNEKLFF	TGTGCCAGCAGCCGGGACAGTAATGAAAAACTGTTTTTT
TRBV28	TRBJ1-5	NA	many	CASSFGMDRAFDSNQPQHF	TGTGCCAGCAGTTTCGGCATGGACAGAGCTTTTGATAGCAATCAGCCCCAGCATTTT
TRBV5-4	TRBJ2-6	NA	few	CASSQRYSTGANVLTF	TGTGCCAGCAGCCAACGTTACAGCACTGGGGCCAACGTCCTGACTTTC
TRBV11-2	TRBJ2-3	TRBD2	NA	CASSFRLAGTGDTQYF	TGTGCCAGCAGCTTTAGACTAGCGGGGACAGGAGATACGCAGTATTTT
TRBV7-2	TRBJ2-3	NA	few	CASSLVASLRTDTQYF	TGTGCCAGCAGCTTAGTTGCTAGTTTACGGACAGATACGCAGTATTTT
TRBV28	TRBJ2-7	NA	NA	CASRTETYEQYF	TGTGCCAGCAGGACGGAGACCTACGAGCAGTACTTC
TRBV29-1	TRBJ2-2	NA	NA	CSVYEGNTGELFF	TGCAGCGTTTATGAGGGGAACACCGGGGAGCTGTTTTTT
TRBV27	TRBJ2-5	NA	NA	CASSFQDRQETQYF	TGTGCCAGCAGTTTTCAAGACAGACAAGAGACCCAGTACTTC
TRBV5-6	TRBJ2-7	NA	few	CASSPPGTRVQEQYF	TGTGCCAGCAGCCCCCCCGGGACACGGGTCCAGGAGCAGTACTTC
TRBV2	TRBJ2-5	NA	few	CASKTGHLQETQYF	TGTGCCAGCAAGACTGGACATCTACAAGAGACCCAGTACTTC
TRBV7-8	TRBJ2-3	NA	NA	CASSPGGEVDTQYF	TGTGCCAGCAGCCCCGGGGGAGAGGTAGATACGCAGTATTTT
TRBV2	TRBJ2-6	NA	NA	CASVVRVRSPGANVLTF	TGTGCCAGCGTTGTACGGGTTCGGAGCCCTGGGGCCAACGTCCTGACTTTC
TRBV21-1	TRBJ2-5	NA	few	CASSTVAETQYF	TGTGCCAGCAGCACCGTGGCAGAGACCCAGTACTTC
TRBV7-9	TRBJ2-3	TRBD1	NA	CASSFTGVGTDTQYF	TGTGCCAGCAGCTTCACAGGGGTAGGCACAGATACGCAGTATTTT
TRBV18	TRBJ1-1	NA	few	CASSTDSSLEAFF	TGTGCCAGCTCAACGGACAGCTCCTTGGAAGCTTTCTTT
TRBV2	TRBJ2-3	TRBD2	few	CASKQRETLTDTQYF	TGTGCCTCCAAGCAGCGGGAGACACTCACAGATACGCAGTATTTT
TRBV5-1	TRBJ1-2	TRBD1	many	CASSYGQGGYTF	TGCGCCAGCAGCTACGGACAGGGGGGCTACACCTTC
TRBV5-1	TRBJ2-7	NA	NA	CASSSGGTYEQYF	TGCGCCAGCAGCTCTGGGGGGACCTACGAGCAGTACTTC
TRBV27	TRBJ2-7	TRBD2	many	CASSRPTSGTYEQYF	TGTGCCAGCAGTCGTCCGACTAGCGGGACCTACGAGCAGTACTTC
TRBV5-1	TRBJ2-7	NA	few	CASSVGGGASYEQYF	TGCGCCAGCAGCGTTGGTGGAGGAGCTTCCTACGAGCAGTACTTC
TRBV2	TRBJ2-5	TRBD2	NA	CASSASGRAVETQYF	TGTGCCAGCAGTGCTAGCGGGAGGGCCGTCGAGACCCAGTACTTC